This TCR beta chain was recorded in a study of identical twins. TCRdb re-analysed the 5' RACE reads in MiXCR, keeping a single row per CDR3 protein. The data contain hundreds of thousands of distinct CDR3 sequences, less than 9% of them singletons. The CDR3 is 16 residues long. Germline V gene sequence: CDR1 SGHTA, CDR2 FQGNSA. V was cut by 1 base and J by 11 bases, with 22 bases left in between. These data are also associated with another study on yellow fever vaccine responses in identical twins.

The receptor comes from a woman between 18 and 30 years old in good health. This chain uses TRBV7-2 with TRBJ2-3; D is perhaps TRBD2 (7 bases). What was sequenced was memory (CD45RO+) T cells sorted from blood. This CDR3 is CASSLDGGPRGGRQYF. CDR3 in DNA: TGTGCCAGCAGCTTAGACGGGGGCCCCCGCGGGGGCCGGCAGTATTTT.